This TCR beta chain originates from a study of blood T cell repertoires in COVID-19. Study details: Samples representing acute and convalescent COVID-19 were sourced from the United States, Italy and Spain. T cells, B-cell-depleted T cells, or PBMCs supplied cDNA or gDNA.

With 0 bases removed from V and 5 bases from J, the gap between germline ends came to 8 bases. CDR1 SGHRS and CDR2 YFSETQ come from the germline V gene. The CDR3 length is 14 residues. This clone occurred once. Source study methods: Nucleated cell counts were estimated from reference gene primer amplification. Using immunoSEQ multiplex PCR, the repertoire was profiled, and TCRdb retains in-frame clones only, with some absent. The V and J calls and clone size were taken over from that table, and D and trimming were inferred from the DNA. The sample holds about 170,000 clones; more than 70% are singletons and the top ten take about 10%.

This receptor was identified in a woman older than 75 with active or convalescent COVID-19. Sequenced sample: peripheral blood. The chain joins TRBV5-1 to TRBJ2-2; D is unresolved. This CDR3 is CASSLAPETGELFF. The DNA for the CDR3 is TGCGCCAGCAGCTTGGCCCCGGAGACCGGGGAGCTGTTTTTT.